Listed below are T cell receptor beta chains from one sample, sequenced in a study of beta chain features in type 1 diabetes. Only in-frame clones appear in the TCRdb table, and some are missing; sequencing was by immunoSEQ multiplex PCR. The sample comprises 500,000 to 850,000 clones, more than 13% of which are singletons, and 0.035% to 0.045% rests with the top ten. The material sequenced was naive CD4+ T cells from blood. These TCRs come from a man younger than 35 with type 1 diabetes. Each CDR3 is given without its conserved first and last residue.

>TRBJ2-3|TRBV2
ASSDLGLAGVPY
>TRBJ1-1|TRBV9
ASKRIGIATEAF
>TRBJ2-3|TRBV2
ASSEAWTASTDTQY
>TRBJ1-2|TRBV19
ASSPTGVYGYT
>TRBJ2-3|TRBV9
ASSVAVDTQY
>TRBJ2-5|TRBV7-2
ASSRAGGEETQY
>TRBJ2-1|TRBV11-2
ALSKQAGGSYNEQF
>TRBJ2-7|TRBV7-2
ASSLSRGTSYEQY
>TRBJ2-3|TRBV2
ASTRDYADTQY
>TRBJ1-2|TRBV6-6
ASRTGTGSDYGYT
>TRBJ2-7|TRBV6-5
ASSPPDRGYEQY
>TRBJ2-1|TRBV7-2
ASSTDYSNEQF
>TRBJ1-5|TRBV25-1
ASSEDRGKDNQPQH
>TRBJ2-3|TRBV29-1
SVEVAGGIDTQY
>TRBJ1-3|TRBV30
AWDRSGIQNTIY
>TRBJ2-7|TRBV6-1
ASSEAEGRFGQGAFEQY
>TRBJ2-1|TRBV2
ASSEAGREGYNEQF
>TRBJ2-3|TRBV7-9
ASSFALPASTDTQY
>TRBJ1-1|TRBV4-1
ASSQLSEEAF
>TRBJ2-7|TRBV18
ASSLRDYSYEQY
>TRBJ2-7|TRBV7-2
ASSLGGSKNYEQY
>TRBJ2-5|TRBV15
ATSRVTGLGETQY
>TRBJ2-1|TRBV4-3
ASSQKFPFNEQF
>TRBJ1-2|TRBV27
ASSPLTGSSYT
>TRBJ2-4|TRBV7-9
ASSLPGGNIQY
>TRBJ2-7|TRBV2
ADSQTGVGEQY
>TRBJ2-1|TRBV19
ASSIQGALNEQF
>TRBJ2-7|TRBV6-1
ASRQGEGGSYEQY
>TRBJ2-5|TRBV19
ASSMGLAGNEETQY
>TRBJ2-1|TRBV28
ASTPAGQGSHEQF
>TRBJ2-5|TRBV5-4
ASASDRQETQY
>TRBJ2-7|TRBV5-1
ASSLAPSGGTYEQY
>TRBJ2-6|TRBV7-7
ASSSYSGANVLT
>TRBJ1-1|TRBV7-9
ASSFHRVLGTEAF
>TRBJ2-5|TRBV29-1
SVEGAQPSETQY
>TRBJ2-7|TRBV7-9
ASSLVQGIINEQY
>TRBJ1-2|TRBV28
AILTGNGYT
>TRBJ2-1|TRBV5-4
ASRQREALYNEQF
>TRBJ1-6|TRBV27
ASSWDGVEGNSPLH
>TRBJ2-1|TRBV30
AWIRTDSYNEQF
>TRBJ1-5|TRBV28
ASSLLGLKPQH
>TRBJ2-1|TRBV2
ASTSTGQIYNEQF
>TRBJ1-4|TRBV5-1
ASSLQGTTNEKLF
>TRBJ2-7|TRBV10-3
AISESSGAL
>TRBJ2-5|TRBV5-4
ASSLGVGGPETQY
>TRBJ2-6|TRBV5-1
ASSGPVQGQTGANVLT
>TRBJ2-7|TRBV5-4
ASSPSSYEQY
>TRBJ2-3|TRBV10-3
AISPPADTQY
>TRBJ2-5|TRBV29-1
SVEPWAGTQETQY
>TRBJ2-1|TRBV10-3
AISALFAGDYNEQF
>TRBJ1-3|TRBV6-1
ASMRDSSGNTIY